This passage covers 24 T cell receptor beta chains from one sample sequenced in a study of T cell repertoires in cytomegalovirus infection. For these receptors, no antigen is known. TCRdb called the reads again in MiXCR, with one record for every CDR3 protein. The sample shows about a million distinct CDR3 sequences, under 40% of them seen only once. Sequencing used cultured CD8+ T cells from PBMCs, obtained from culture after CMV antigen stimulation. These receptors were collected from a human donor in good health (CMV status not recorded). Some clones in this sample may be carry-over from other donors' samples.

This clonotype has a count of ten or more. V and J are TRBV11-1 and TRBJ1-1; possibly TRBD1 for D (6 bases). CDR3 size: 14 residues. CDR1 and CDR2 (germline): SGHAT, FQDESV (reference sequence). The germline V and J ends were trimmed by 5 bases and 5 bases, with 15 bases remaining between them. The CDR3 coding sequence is TGTGCCAGCAGCCAGGACAGCGGGTGGACTGAAGCTTTCTTT. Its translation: CASSQDSGWTEAFF.

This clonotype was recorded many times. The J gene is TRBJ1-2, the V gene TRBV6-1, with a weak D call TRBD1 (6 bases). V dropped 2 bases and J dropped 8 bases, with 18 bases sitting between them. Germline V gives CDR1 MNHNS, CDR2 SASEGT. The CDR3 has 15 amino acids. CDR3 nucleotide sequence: TGTGCCAGCAGTGAAATCTTTCAGCCAGGGGAGGGCTACACCTTC. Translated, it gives CASSEIFQPGEGYTF.

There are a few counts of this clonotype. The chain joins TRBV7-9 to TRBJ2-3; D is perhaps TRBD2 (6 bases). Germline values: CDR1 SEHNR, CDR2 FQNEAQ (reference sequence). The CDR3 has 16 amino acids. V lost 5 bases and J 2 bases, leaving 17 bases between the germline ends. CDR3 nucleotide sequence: TGTGCCAGCAGCACAGAGGGGCGGGGTCCCACAGATACGCAGTATTTT. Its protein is CASSTEGRGPTDTQYF.

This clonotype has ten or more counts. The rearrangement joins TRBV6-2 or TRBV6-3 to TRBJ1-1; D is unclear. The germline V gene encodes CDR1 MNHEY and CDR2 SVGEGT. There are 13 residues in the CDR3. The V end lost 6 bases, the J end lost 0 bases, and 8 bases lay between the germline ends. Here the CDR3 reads CASSYTVNTEAFF. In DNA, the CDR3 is TGTGCCAGCAGCTACACAGTGAACACTGAAGCTTTCTTT.

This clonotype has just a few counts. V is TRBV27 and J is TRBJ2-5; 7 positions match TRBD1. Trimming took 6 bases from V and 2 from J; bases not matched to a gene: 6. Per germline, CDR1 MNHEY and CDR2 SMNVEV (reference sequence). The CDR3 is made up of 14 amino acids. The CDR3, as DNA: TGTGCCAGCAGCATACAGGGGTGGCAAGAGACCCAGTACTTC. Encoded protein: CASSIQGWQETQYF.

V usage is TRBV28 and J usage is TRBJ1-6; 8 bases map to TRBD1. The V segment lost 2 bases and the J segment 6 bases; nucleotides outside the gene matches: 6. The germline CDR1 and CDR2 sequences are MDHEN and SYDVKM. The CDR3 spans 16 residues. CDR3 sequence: CASSLPQGASNSPLHF. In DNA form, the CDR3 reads TGTGCCAGCAGTTTACCCCAGGGGGCGAGTAATTCACCCCTCCACTTT.

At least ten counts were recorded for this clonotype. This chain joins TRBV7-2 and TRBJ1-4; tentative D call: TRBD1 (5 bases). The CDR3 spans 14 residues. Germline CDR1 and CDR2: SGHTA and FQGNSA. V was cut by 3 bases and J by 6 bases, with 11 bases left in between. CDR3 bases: TGTGCCAGCAGCTTGGGGGGGGTCGATGAAAAACTGTTTTTT. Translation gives CASSLGGVDEKLFF.

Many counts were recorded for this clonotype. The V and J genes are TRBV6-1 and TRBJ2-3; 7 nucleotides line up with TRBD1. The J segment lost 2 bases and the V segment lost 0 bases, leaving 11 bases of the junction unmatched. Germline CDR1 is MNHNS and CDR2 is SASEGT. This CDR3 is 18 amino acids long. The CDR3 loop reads CASSEALLWTGFTDTQYF. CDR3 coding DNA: TGTGCCAGCAGTGAAGCGCTTCTCTGGACAGGATTCACAGATACGCAGTATTTT.

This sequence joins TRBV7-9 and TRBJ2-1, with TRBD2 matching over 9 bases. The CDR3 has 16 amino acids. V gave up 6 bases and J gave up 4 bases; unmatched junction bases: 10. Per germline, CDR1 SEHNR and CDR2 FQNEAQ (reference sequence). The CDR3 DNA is TGTGCCAGCAGGGGAATAGCGGGGGCCGAATACAATGAGCAGTTCTTC. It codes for CASRGIAGAEYNEQFF.

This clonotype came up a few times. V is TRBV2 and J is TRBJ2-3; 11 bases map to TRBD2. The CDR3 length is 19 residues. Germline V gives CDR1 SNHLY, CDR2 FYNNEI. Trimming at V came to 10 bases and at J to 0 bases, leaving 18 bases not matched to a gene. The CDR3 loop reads CATDFSGTSGYQSTDTQYF. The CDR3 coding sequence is TGTGCCACGGACTTTTCCGGGACTAGCGGATATCAGAGCACAGATACGCAGTATTTT.

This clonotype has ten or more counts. The CDR3 loop reads CASSYLEGDSYNEQFF. For the CDR3, the DNA is TGTGCCAGCAGCTATTTGGAGGGGGACTCCTACAATGAGCAGTTCTTC. The chain employs TRBV7-9 and TRBJ2-1, with D perhaps TRBD1 or TRBD2 (6 bases each). Germline V lookup: CDR1 SEHNR, CDR2 FQNEAQ (reference sequence). V was clipped by 4 bases and J by 0 bases, with 13 bases between them. The CDR3 consists of 16 residues. The full variable domain, its missing parts supplied by reference TRBV7-9 and TRBJ2-1, is DTGVSQNPRHKITKRGQNVTFRCDPISEHNRLYWYRQTLGQGPEFLTYFQNEAQLEKSRLLSDRFSAERPKGSFSTLEIQRTEQGDSAMYLCASSYLEGDSYNEQFFGPGTRLTVL.

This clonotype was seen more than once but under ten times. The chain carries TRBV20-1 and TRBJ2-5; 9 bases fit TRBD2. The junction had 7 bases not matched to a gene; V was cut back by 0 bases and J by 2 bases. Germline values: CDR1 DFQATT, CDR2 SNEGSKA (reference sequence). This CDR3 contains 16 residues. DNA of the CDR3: TGCAGTGCTAGAGATCCTGCGGGGGGGCGGCAAGAGACCCAGTACTTC. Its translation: CSARDPAGGRQETQYF.

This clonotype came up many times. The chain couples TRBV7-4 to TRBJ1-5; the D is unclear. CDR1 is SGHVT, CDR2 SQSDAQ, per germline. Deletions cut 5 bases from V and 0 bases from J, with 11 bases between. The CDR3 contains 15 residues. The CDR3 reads CASSPWKDSNQPQHF. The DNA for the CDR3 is TGTGCCAGCAGCCCGTGGAAAGATAGCAATCAGCCCCAGCATTTT.

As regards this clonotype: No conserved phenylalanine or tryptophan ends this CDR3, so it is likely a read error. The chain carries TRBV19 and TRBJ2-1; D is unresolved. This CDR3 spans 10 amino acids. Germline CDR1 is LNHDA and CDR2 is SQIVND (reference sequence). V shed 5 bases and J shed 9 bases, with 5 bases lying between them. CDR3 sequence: CASSESEQFS. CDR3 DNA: TGTGCCAGTAGTGAAAGTGAGCAGTTCTCC.

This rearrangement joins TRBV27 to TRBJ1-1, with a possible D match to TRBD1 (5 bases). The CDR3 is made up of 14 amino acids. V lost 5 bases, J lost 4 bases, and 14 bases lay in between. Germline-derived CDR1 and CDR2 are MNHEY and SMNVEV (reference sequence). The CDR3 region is CASSLQGLGTEAFF. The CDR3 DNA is TGTGCCAGCAGTCTTCAGGGCTTGGGCACTGAAGCTTTCTTT.

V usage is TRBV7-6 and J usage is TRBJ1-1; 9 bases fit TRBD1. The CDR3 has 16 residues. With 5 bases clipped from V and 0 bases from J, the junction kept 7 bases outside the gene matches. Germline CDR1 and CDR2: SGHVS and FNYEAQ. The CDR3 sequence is CASSRPGDRVNTEAFF. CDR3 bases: TGTGCCAGCAGCCGCCCCGGGGACAGGGTGAACACTGAAGCTTTCTTT. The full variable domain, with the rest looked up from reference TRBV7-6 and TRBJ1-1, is GAGVSQSPRYKVTKRGQDVALRCDPISGHVSLYWYRQALGQGPEFLTYFNYEAQQDKSGLPNDRFSAERPEGSISTLTIQRTEQRDSAMYRCASSRPGDRVNTEAFFGQGTRLTVV.

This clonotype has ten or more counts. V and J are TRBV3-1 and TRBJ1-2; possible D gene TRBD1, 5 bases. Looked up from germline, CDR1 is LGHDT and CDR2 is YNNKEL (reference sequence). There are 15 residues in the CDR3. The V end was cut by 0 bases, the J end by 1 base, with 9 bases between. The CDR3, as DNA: TGTGCCAGCAGCCAAGAAATAAGGGGTAACTATGGCTACACCTTC. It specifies CASSQEIRGNYGYTF.

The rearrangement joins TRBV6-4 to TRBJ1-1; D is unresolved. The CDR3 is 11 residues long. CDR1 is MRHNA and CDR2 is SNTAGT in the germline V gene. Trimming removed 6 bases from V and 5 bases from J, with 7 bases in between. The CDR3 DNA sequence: TGTGCCAGCAGATTCGGGACTGAAGCTTTCTTT. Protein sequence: CASRFGTEAFF.

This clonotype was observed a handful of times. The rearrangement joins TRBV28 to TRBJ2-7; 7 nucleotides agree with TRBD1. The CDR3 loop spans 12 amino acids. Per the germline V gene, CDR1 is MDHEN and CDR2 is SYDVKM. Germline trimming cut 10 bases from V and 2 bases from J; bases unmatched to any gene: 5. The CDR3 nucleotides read TGTGCCACCAAGACAGGGACCTACGAGCAGTACGTC. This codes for CATKTGTYEQYV.

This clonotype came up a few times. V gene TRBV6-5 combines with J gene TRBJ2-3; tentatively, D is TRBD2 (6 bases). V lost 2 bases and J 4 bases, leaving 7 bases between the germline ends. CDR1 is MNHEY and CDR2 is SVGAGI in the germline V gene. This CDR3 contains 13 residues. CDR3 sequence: CASSYPGADTQYF. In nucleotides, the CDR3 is TGTGCCAGCAGTTACCCGGGGGCAGATACGCAGTATTTT.

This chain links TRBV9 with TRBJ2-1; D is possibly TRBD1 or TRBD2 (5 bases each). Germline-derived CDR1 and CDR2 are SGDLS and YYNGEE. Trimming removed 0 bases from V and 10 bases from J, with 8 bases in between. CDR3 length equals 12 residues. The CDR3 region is CASSVGWGEQFF. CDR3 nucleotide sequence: TGTGCCAGCAGCGTAGGCTGGGGGGAGCAGTTCTTC.

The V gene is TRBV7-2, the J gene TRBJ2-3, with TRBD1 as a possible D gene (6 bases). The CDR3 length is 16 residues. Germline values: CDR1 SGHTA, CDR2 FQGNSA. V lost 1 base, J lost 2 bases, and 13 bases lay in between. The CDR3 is CASSLELVGATDTQYF. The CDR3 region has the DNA TGTGCCAGCAGCTTAGAACTAGTGGGGGCCACAGATACGCAGTATTTT.

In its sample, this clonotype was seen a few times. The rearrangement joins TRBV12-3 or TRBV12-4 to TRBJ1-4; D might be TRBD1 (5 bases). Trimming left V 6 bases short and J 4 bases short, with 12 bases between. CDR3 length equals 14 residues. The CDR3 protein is CASRSGTVNEKLFF. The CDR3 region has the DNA TGTGCCAGCAGGTCCGGGACGGTTAATGAAAAACTGTTTTTT.

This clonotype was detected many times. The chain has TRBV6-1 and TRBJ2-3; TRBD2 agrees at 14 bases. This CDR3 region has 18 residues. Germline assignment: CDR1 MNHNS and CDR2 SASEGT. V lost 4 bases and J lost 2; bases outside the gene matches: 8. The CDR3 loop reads CASSADRLAGGVTDTQYF. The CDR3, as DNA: TGTGCCAGCAGTGCGGACCGACTAGCGGGGGGGGTCACAGATACGCAGTATTTT.